The rows below give T cell receptor beta chains drawn from one sample of a study of blood T cell repertoires in COVID-19. The repertoire was sequenced with immunoSEQ multiplex PCR; TCRdb's copy has only in-frame clones and lacks some. The sample includes over 150,000 clones, approximately 86% of them seen just once. The specimen sequenced was peripheral blood. The receptors derive from a man aged 50 or older with active or convalescent COVID-19. Both conserved end residues are part of each CDR3. Fields, in order: CDR3 DNA, CDR3 protein, J gene, clone size, D gene, V gene. A D gene is named only where the DNA matches it firmly. Part of the rows lack a size; the others show once, few, many or a class for expanded clones.

CDR3 DNA: TGTGCCAGCAGCTTAACGGGGGGGAGGGGTAATTCACCCCTCCACTTT
CDR3 protein: CASSLTGGRGNSPLHF
J gene: TRBJ1-6
clone size: .
D gene: .
V gene: TRBV7-6

CDR3 DNA: TGTGCCAGCTCACCCCAGGGACTAGTGTACGAGCAGTACTTC
CDR3 protein: CASSPQGLVYEQYF
J gene: TRBJ2-7
clone size: .
D gene: TRBD2
V gene: TRBV18

CDR3 DNA: TGTGCCAGCAGGCACGACGGACTAGCGGGAGAAATGGGCTCCTACAATGAGCAGTTCTTC
CDR3 protein: CASRHDGLAGEMGSYNEQFF
J gene: TRBJ2-1
clone size: .
D gene: TRBD2
V gene: TRBV2

CDR3 DNA: TGTGCCAGCAATTTAGCGGGGAAGTCCTACGAGCAGTACTTC
CDR3 protein: CASNLAGKSYEQYF
J gene: TRBJ2-7
clone size: .
D gene: TRBD2
V gene: TRBV6-5

CDR3 DNA: TGTGCCAGCTCCCAAGATGGGGACAGTTATGGCTACACCTTC
CDR3 protein: CASSQDGDSYGYTF
J gene: TRBJ1-2
clone size: .
D gene: TRBD1
V gene: TRBV18

CDR3 DNA: TGTGCCAGCAGTTCGGGTGCGGCCCTATACAATGAGCAGTTCTTC
CDR3 protein: CASSSGAALYNEQFF
J gene: TRBJ2-1
clone size: .
D gene: .
V gene: TRBV6-2/TRBV6-3

CDR3 DNA: TGTGCCAGCAGTTTAGTACGGGCAGATACGCAGTATTTT
CDR3 protein: CASSLVRADTQYF
J gene: TRBJ2-3
clone size: .
D gene: .
V gene: TRBV27

CDR3 DNA: TGTGCCAGCAGCAGCGCGAGGCGGCGCGAGACCGGGGAGCTGTTTTTT
CDR3 protein: CASSSARRRETGELFF
J gene: TRBJ2-2
clone size: .
D gene: .
V gene: TRBV6-2/TRBV6-3

CDR3 DNA: TGTGCCAGCAGCTTGGCCCCGAGCGGGAGGGGTTTCGACAATGAGCAGTTCTTC
CDR3 protein: CASSLAPSGRGFDNEQFF
J gene: TRBJ2-1
clone size: .
D gene: TRBD2
V gene: TRBV5-6

CDR3 DNA: TGTGCCACCAGCAGAGTCCAGGCAGAGGAAAAACTGTTTTTT
CDR3 protein: CATSRVQAEEKLFF
J gene: TRBJ1-4
clone size: .
D gene: .
V gene: TRBV15

CDR3 DNA: TGTGCCAGCAGTCTGTATAGCACCATATATTTT
CDR3 protein: CASSLYSTIYF
J gene: TRBJ1-3
clone size: .
D gene: .
V gene: TRBV12-3/TRBV12-4

CDR3 DNA: TGTGCCAGCAGATTGGCGGGGGTGGCGCAGTATTTT
CDR3 protein: CASRLAGVAQYF
J gene: TRBJ2-3
clone size: many
D gene: TRBD2
V gene: TRBV12-3/TRBV12-4

CDR3 DNA: TGTGCCAGCAGCGTCCGGGCGCAGGGGGCGCCGGGAGACACCGGGGAGCTGTTTTTT
CDR3 protein: CASSVRAQGAPGDTGELFF
J gene: TRBJ2-2
clone size: .
D gene: TRBD1
V gene: TRBV9

CDR3 DNA: TGTGCCAGCAGTAAGGACAGGTTTAGCTACACCTTC
CDR3 protein: CASSKDRFSYTF
J gene: TRBJ1-2
clone size: .
D gene: TRBD1
V gene: TRBV6-5

CDR3 DNA: TGTGCCAGCAGCTTGGGGACAAGCTCTGGAAACACCATATATTTT
CDR3 protein: CASSLGTSSGNTIYF
J gene: TRBJ1-3
clone size: .
D gene: .
V gene: TRBV7-9

CDR3 DNA: TGTGCCAGCAGCTTAGCCGGGAGGGCCGGGCAAAACATTCAGTACTTC
CDR3 protein: CASSLAGRAGQNIQYF
J gene: TRBJ2-4
clone size: once
D gene: TRBD2
V gene: TRBV7-8

CDR3 DNA: TGTGCCAGCAGCATCTGGACTAGCGGGGGGGCCACAGATACGCAGTATTTT
CDR3 protein: CASSIWTSGGATDTQYF
J gene: TRBJ2-3
clone size: .
D gene: TRBD2
V gene: TRBV7-9

CDR3 DNA: TGTGCCAGTATCCTACAGGGGGCGAACACTGAAGCTTTCTTT
CDR3 protein: CASILQGANTEAFF
J gene: TRBJ1-1
clone size: .
D gene: TRBD1
V gene: TRBV19

CDR3 DNA: TGCAGCGTTGATCAGGGCGGCCGCACAGATACGCAGTATTTT
CDR3 protein: CSVDQGGRTDTQYF
J gene: TRBJ2-3
clone size: .
D gene: .
V gene: TRBV29-1

CDR3 DNA: TGTGCCAGCAGCTTAGGCGGGGAAGTCAATGAGCAGTTCTTC
CDR3 protein: CASSLGGEVNEQFF
J gene: TRBJ2-1
clone size: .
D gene: .
V gene: TRBV7-2

CDR3 DNA: TGTGCCAGCAGTACATCGGGGGCAGATACGCAGTATTTT
CDR3 protein: CASSTSGADTQYF
J gene: TRBJ2-3
clone size: .
D gene: .
V gene: TRBV6-5

CDR3 DNA: TGTGCCAGCAGTGATCTAGGACAGTGGGGCTCCTATAATTCACCCCTCCACTTT
CDR3 protein: CASSDLGQWGSYNSPLHF
J gene: TRBJ1-6
clone size: .
D gene: .
V gene: TRBV6-1

CDR3 DNA: TGTGCCAGCAGGGGGGGACAGGGTTATTCACCCCTCCACTTT
CDR3 protein: CASRGGQGYSPLHF
J gene: TRBJ1-6
clone size: once
D gene: TRBD1
V gene: TRBV25-1

CDR3 DNA: TGTGCCAGTAGTTTTCTTCCCTGGGGACACCCGAACACTGAAGCTTTCTTT
CDR3 protein: CASSFLPWGHPNTEAFF
J gene: TRBJ1-1
clone size: .
D gene: .
V gene: TRBV19

CDR3 DNA: TGTGCCAGCAGCGTAGTGCCCACGGGATCCGGGGAGCTGTTTTTT
CDR3 protein: CASSVVPTGSGELFF
J gene: TRBJ2-2
clone size: few
D gene: .
V gene: TRBV9

CDR3 DNA: TGTGCCAGCAGTTTGGGGCCGAACACTGAAGCTTTCTTT
CDR3 protein: CASSLGPNTEAFF
J gene: TRBJ1-1
clone size: .
D gene: .
V gene: TRBV27

CDR3 DNA: TGCGCCAGCAGCTTGGAGGGGACAGGGAGGTACGAGCAGTACTTC
CDR3 protein: CASSLEGTGRYEQYF
J gene: TRBJ2-7
clone size: .
D gene: TRBD1
V gene: TRBV5-1

CDR3 DNA: TGCGCCAGCAGCCCTAACAGGCAATCCTACGAGCAGTACTTC
CDR3 protein: CASSPNRQSYEQYF
J gene: TRBJ2-7
clone size: once
D gene: .
V gene: TRBV5-1

CDR3 DNA: TGTGCCAGCAGCTTAAACAGGGCAACTAATGAAAAACTGTTTTTT
CDR3 protein: CASSLNRATNEKLFF
J gene: TRBJ1-4
clone size: .
D gene: .
V gene: TRBV7-2

CDR3 DNA: TGTGCCAGCAGCTTATGGGGGCGCGGGGGTGCCAATGAGCAGTTCTTC
CDR3 protein: CASSLWGRGGANEQFF
J gene: TRBJ2-1
clone size: few
D gene: .
V gene: TRBV7-3

CDR3 DNA: TGCGCCAGCAGCCTGGGACTAGCGGACCAAGAGACCCAGTACTTC
CDR3 protein: CASSLGLADQETQYF
J gene: TRBJ2-5
clone size: .
D gene: TRBD2
V gene: TRBV5-1

CDR3 DNA: TGCGCCAGCAGCAATGGACAGGGAGAGACCCAGTACTTC
CDR3 protein: CASSNGQGETQYF
J gene: TRBJ2-5
clone size: .
D gene: TRBD1
V gene: TRBV5-1

CDR3 DNA: TGCGCCAGCAGCTTTTCGACAGAATCGAACACTGAAGCTTTCTTT
CDR3 protein: CASSFSTESNTEAFF
J gene: TRBJ1-1
clone size: .
D gene: .
V gene: TRBV4-1

CDR3 DNA: TGTGCCAGCAGCGTAGAAGGAGACGACCGCTATGGCTACACCTTC
CDR3 protein: CASSVEGDDRYGYTF
J gene: TRBJ1-2
clone size: many
D gene: .
V gene: TRBV9

CDR3 DNA: TGTGCCAGCAGCCCTAGCGGAAGACCCTACAATGAGCAGTTCTTC
CDR3 protein: CASSPSGRPYNEQFF
J gene: TRBJ2-1
clone size: .
D gene: TRBD2
V gene: TRBV5-4

CDR3 DNA: TGTGCCTGGAGTCCTCTGGGCCAGGGGAACACTGAAGCTTTCTTT
CDR3 protein: CAWSPLGQGNTEAFF
J gene: TRBJ1-1
clone size: .
D gene: .
V gene: TRBV30

CDR3 DNA: TGTGCCAGCAGCTTAGATCCTAGCGGTTACAATGAGCAGTTCTTC
CDR3 protein: CASSLDPSGYNEQFF
J gene: TRBJ2-1
clone size: .
D gene: TRBD2
V gene: TRBV11-3

CDR3 DNA: TGCAGCGTTGAAGGCGGTAACTCTGGGGCCAACGTCCTGACTTTC
CDR3 protein: CSVEGGNSGANVLTF
J gene: TRBJ2-6
clone size: .
D gene: .
V gene: TRBV29-1

CDR3 DNA: TGTGCCAGCAGTCTAGCGGGGGGAGTCACCGGGGAGCTGTTTTTT
CDR3 protein: CASSLAGGVTGELFF
J gene: TRBJ2-2
clone size: .
D gene: TRBD2
V gene: TRBV6-2/TRBV6-3

CDR3 DNA: TGTGCCAGCAGCCCTAGGGGGGGCGCTGGAAACACCATATATTTT
CDR3 protein: CASSPRGGAGNTIYF
J gene: TRBJ1-3
clone size: .
D gene: .
V gene: TRBV7-2

CDR3 DNA: TGTGCCAGCAGCGTGACACAGGGTGCTGAAGCTTTCTTT
CDR3 protein: CASSVTQGAEAFF
J gene: TRBJ1-1
clone size: once
D gene: .
V gene: TRBV9

CDR3 DNA: TGTGCCAGCAGCCAGGACAGGGGGCTATCCGAGCAGTACTTC
CDR3 protein: CASSQDRGLSEQYF
J gene: TRBJ2-7
clone size: .
D gene: TRBD1
V gene: TRBV5-4

CDR3 DNA: TGTGCCAGCACCAAAGGTAGCCAAGAGACCCAGTACTTC
CDR3 protein: CASTKGSQETQYF
J gene: TRBJ2-5
clone size: .
D gene: .
V gene: TRBV7-9

CDR3 DNA: TGTGCCACCAGTTCTCGTCCCTCTCATCAGCCCCAGCATTTT
CDR3 protein: CATSSRPSHQPQHF
J gene: TRBJ1-5
clone size: few
D gene: .
V gene: TRBV24-1

CDR3 DNA: TGTGCCAGCATGGCCCTAAGCGCCTCCTACAATGAGCAGTTCTTC
CDR3 protein: CASMALSASYNEQFF
J gene: TRBJ2-1
clone size: .
D gene: .
V gene: TRBV6-5

CDR3 DNA: TGTGCCAGCAGCTTACTAAGGGGGCAGAACACCGGGGAGCTGTTTTTT
CDR3 protein: CASSLLRGQNTGELFF
J gene: TRBJ2-2
clone size: .
D gene: TRBD1
V gene: TRBV11-3

CDR3 DNA: TGTGCCAGCTCACAGGACAGGGCCTCACCCCTCCACTTT
CDR3 protein: CASSQDRASPLHF
J gene: TRBJ1-6
clone size: .
D gene: TRBD1
V gene: TRBV18

CDR3 DNA: TGTGCCAGCGAGGCTAGCGGGGGGATAAACATTCAGTACTTC
CDR3 protein: CASEASGGINIQYF
J gene: TRBJ2-4
clone size: .
D gene: TRBD2
V gene: TRBV6-6

CDR3 DNA: TGCAGCGTTGTTGCCGCCGGGACAGGGAATCAGCCCCAGCATTTT
CDR3 protein: CSVVAAGTGNQPQHF
J gene: TRBJ1-5
clone size: .
D gene: TRBD1
V gene: TRBV29-1

CDR3 DNA: TGTGCCACCAGCAGAGATATACAGGGGATGGAAGCTGAAGCTTTCTTT
CDR3 protein: CATSRDIQGMEAEAFF
J gene: TRBJ1-1
clone size: .
D gene: TRBD1
V gene: TRBV15